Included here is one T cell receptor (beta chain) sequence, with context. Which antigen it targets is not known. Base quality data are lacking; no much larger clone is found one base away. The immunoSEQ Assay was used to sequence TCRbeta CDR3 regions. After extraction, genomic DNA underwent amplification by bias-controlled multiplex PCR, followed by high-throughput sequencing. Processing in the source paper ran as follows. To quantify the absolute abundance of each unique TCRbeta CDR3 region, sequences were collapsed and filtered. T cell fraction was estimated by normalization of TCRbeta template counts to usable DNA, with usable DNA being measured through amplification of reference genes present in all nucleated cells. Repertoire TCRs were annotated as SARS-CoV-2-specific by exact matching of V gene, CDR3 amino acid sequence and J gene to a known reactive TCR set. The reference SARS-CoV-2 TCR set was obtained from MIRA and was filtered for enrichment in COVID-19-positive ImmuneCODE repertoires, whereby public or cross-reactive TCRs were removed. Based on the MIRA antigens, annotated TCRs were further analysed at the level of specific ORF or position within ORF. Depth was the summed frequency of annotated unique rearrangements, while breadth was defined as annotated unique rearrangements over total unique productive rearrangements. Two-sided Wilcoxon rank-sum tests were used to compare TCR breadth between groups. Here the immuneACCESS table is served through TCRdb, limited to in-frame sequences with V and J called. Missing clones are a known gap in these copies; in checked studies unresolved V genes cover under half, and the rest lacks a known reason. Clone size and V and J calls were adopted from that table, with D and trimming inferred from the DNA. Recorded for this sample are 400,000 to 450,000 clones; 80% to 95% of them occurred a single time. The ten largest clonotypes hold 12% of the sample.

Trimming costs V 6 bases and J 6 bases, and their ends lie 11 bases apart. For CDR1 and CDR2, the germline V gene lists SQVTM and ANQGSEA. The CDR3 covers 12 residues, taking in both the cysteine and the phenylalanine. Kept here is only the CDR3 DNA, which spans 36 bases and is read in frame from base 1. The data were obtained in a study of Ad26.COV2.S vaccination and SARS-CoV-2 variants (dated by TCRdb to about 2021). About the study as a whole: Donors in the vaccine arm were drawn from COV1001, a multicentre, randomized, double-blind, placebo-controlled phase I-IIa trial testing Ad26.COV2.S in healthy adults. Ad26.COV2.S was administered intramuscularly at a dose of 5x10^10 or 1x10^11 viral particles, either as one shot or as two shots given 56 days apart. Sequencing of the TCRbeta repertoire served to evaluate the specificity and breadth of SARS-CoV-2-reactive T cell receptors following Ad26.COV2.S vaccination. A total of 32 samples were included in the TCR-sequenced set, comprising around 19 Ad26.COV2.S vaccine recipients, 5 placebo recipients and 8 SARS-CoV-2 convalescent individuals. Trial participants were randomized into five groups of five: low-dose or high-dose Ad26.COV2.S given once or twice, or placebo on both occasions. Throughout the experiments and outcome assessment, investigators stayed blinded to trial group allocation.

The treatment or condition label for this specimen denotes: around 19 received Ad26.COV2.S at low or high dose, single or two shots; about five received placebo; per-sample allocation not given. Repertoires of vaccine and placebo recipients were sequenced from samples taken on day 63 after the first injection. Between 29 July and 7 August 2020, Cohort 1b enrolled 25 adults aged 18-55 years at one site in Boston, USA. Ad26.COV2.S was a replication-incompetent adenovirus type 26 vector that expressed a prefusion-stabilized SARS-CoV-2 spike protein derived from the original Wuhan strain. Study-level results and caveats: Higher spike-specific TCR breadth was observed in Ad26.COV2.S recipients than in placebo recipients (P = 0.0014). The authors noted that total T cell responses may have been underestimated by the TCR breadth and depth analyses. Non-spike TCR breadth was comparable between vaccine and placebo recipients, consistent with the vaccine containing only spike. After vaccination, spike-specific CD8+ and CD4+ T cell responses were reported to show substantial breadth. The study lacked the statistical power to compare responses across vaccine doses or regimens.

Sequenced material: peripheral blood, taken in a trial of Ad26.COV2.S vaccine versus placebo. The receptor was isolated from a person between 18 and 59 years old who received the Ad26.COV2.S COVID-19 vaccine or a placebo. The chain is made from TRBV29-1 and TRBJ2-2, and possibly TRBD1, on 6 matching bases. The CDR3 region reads CSVATGSGELFF. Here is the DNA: TGCAGCGTGGCCACAGGGTCCGGGGAGCTGTTTTTT.